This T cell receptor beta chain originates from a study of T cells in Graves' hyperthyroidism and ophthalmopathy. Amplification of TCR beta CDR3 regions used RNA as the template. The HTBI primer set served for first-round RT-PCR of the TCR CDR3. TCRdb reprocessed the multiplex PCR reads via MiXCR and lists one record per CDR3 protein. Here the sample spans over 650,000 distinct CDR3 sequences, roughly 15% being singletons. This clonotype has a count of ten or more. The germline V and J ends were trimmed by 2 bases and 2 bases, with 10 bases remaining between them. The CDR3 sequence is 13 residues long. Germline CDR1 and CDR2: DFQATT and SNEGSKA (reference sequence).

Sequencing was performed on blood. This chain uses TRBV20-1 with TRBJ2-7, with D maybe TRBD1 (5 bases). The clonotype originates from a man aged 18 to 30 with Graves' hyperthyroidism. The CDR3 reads CSARSQDTYEQYF. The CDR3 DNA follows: TGCAGTGCTAGATCGCAGGACACCTACGAGCAGTACTTC.